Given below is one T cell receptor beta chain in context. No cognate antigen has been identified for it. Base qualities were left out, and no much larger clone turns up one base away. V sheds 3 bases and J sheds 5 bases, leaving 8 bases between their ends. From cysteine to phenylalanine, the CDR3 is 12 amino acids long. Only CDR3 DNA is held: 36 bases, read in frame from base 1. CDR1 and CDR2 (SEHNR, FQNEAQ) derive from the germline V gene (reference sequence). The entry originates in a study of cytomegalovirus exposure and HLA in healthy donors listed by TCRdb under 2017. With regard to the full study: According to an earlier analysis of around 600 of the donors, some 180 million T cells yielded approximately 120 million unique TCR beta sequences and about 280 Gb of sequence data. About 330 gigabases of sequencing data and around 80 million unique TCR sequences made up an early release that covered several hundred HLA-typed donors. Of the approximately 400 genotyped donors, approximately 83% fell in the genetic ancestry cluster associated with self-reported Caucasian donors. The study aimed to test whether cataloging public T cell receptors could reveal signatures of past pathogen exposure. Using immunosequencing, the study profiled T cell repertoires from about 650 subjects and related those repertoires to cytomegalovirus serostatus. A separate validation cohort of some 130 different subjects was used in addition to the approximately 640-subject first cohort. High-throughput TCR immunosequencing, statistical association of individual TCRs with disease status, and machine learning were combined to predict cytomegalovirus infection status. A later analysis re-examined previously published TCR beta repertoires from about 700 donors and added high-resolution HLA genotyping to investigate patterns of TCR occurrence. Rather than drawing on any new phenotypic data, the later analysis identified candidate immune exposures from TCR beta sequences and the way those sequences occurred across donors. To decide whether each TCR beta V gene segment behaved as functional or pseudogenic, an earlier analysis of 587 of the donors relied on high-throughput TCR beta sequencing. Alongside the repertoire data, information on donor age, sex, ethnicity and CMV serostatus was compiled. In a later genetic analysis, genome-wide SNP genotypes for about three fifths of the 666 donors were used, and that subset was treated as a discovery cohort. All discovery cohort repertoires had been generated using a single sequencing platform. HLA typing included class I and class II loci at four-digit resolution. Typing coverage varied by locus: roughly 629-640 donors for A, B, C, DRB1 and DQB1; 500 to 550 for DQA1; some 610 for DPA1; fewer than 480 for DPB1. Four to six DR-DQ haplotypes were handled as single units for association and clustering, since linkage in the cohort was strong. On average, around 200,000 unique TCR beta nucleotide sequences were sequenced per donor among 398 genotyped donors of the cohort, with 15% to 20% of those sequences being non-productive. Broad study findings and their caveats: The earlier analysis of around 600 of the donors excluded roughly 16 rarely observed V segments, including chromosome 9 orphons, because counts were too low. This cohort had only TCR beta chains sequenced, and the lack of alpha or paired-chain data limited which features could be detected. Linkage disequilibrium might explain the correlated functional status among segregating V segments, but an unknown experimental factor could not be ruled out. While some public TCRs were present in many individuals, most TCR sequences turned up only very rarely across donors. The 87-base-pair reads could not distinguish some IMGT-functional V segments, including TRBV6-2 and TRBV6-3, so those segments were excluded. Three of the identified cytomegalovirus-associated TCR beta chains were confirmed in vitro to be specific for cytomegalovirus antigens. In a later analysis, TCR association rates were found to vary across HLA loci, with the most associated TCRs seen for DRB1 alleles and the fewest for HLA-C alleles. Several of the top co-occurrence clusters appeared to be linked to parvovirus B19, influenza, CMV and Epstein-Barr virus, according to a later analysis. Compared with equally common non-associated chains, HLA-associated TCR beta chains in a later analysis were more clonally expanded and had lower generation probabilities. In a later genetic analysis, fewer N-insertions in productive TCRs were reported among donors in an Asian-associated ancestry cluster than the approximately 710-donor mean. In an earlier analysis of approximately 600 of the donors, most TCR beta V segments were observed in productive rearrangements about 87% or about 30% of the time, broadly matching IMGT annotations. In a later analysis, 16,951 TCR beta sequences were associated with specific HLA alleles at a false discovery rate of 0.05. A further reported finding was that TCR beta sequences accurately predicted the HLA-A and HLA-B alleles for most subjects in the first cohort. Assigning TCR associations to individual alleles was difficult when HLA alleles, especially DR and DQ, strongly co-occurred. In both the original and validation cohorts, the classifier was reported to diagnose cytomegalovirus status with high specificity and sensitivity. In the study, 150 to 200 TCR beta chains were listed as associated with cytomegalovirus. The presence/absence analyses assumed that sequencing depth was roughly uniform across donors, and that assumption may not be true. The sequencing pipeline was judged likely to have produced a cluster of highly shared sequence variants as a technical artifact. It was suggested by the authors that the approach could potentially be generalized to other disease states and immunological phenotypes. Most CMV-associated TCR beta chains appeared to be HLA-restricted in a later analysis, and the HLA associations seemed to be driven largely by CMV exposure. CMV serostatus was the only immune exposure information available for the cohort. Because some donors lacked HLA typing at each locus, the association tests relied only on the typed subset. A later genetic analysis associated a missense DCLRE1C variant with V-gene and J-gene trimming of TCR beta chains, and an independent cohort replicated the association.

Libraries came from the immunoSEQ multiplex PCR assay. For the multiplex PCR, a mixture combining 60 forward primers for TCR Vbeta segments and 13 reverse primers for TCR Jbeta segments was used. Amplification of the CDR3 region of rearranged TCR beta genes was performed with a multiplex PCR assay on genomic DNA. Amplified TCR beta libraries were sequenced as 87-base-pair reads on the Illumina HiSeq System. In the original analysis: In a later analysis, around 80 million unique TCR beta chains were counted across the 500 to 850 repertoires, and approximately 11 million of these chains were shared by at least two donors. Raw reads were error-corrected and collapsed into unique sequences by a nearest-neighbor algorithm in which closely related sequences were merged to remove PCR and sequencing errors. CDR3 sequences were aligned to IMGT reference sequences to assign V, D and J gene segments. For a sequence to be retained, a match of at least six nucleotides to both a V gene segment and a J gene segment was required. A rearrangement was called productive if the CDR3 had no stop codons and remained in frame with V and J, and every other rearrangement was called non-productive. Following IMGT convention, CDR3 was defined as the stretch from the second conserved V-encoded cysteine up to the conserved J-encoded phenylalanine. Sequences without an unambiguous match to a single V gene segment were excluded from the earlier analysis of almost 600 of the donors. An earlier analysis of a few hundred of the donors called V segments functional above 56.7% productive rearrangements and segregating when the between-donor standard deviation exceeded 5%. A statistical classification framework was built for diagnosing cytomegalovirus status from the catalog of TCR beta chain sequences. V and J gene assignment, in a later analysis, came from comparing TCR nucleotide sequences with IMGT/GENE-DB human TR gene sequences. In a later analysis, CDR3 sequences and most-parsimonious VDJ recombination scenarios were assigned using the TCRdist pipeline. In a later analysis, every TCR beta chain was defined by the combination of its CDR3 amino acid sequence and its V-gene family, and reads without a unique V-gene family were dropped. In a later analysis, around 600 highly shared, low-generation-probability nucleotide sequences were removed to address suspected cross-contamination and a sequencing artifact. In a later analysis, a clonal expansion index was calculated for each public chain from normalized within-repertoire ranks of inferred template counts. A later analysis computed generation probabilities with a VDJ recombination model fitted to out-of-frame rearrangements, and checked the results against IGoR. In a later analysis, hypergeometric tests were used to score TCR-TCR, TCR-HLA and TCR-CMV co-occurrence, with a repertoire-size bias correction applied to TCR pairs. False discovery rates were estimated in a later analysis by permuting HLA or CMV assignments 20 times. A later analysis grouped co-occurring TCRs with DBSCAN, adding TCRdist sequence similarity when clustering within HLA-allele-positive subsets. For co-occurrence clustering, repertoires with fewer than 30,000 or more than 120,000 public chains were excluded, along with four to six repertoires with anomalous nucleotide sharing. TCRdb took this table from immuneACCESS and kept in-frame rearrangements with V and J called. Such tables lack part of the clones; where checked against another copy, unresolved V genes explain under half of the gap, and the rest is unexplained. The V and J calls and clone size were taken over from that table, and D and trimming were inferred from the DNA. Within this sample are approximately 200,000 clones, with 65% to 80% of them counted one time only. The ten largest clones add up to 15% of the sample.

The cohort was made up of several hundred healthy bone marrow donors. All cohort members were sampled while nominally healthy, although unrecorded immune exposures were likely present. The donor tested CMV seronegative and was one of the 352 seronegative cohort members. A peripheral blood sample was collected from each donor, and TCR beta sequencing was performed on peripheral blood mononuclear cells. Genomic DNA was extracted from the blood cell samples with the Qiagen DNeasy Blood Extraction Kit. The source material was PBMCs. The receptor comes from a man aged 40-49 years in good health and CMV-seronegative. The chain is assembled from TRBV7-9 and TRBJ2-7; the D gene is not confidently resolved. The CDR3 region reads CASSFLENEQYF. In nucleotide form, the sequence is TGTGCCAGCAGCTTTCTGGAGAACGAGCAGTACTTC.